The T cell receptor (beta chain) under discussion was sequenced for a study of T cell repertoires in cytomegalovirus infection. On the study more broadly: Indications of both CMV infection and matching HLA type were provided by public TCR beta signatures. Findings and limits, study-wide: It was HLA-C-restricted CMV-specific TCR beta clonotypes that dominated the response ex vivo.

Of note for this clonotype: Its antigen is not identified.

CDR3 length equals 15 residues. Trimming left V 0 bases short and J 3 bases short, with 12 bases between. TCRdb independently ran MiXCR on the reads; one entry per CDR3 protein. The sample has 450,000 to 600,000 distinct CDR3 sequences, roughly 43% seen once. The sample in question was cultured PBMCs, obtained from culture after CMV antigen stimulation. This clonotype was sampled from a human donor in good health (CMV status not recorded). Some clones in this sample may be carry-over from other donors' samples. The chain carries TRBV12-3 or TRBV12-4 and TRBJ2-7; D could derive from TRBD1 or TRBD2 (5 bases each). The CDR3 spells CASSLARGGRYEQYF. The DNA of the CDR3 is TGTGCCAGCAGTTTAGCGCGTGGGGGACGCTACGAGCAGTACTTC.